This T cell receptor (beta chain) was captured by sequencing in a study of technical replicates of blood from four donors. Some clones are missing from TCRdb's copy, which holds only in-frame ones; the method was immunoSEQ multiplex PCR. The table lists more than 45,000 clones, around 92% of them singletons. V was clipped by 5 bases and J by 2 bases, with 9 bases between them. Germline values: CDR1 SGHNT, CDR2 YENEEA. This CDR3 has 13 residues. The rearrangement joins TRBV11-3 to TRBJ1-1, with D possibly matching TRBD1 (5 bases). Sequences were obtained from PBMCs. The TCR was taken from a human donor in good health. Some clones in this sample may be carry-over from other donors' samples. CDR3: CASSRQRNTEAFF. Here the CDR3 DNA reads TGTGCCAGCAGCCGACAGAGAAACACTGAAGCTTTCTTT.